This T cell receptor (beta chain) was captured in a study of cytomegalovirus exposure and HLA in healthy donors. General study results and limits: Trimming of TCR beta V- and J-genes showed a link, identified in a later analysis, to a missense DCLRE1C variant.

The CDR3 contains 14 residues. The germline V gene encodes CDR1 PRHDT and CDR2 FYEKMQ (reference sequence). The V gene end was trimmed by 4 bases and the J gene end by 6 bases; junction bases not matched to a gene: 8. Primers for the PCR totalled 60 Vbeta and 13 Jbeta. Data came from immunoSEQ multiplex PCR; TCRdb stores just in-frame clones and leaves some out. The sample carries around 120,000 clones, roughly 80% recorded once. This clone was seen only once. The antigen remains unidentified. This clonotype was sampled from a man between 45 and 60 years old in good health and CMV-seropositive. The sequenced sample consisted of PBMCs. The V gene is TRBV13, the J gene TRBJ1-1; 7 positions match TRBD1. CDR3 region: CASSSGQVTAEAFF. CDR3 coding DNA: TGTGCCAGCAGCTCCGGACAGGTTACGGCTGAAGCTTTCTTT.